This T cell receptor (beta chain) was identified in a study of CD8 T cells in ankylosing spondylitis. Broader study findings: Matched ankylosing spondylitis synovial fluid reportedly contained a significantly enriched population of disease-linked clones. Among TCR beta sequences, a motif of several highly homologous variants appeared characteristic of ankylosing spondylitis blood.

Germline CDR1 SGHRS, CDR2 YFSETQ. The CDR3 is 14 residues long. Between the trimmed V and J ends, which lost 4 bases and 3 bases, there was a span of 14 bases. Using quantitative 5'-RACE with molecular barcodes, the authors made TCR beta libraries. TCRdb reprocessed the 5' RACE reads via MiXCR and lists one record per CDR3 protein. The sample shows some 180,000 distinct CDR3 sequences, 18% of them seen only once. This clonotype was observed at least ten times. Antigen specificity is unknown. The clonotype was recovered from a male donor under 30 with ankylosing spondylitis or in good health (not recorded which). The rearrangement joins TRBV5-1 to TRBJ2-7; D is unclear. Input material: blood, either unsorted or a sorted T cell fraction (not recorded which). CDR3 coding DNA: TGCGCCAGCAGCCGTACCCCCCACAGCTACGAGCAGTACGTC. Its protein is CASSRTPHSYEQYV.